This TCR beta chain was captured by sequencing in a study of cytomegalovirus exposure and HLA in healthy donors. PCR involved 60 Vbeta and 13 Jbeta primers. Assay used: immunoSEQ multiplex PCR; TCRdb lists only in-frame clones, some missing. The table lists roughly 84,000 clones, around 77% of them singletons, with 2.5% to 4% in the top ten. Study-wide points: In a later analysis, a missense DCLRE1C variant was linked to TCR beta V- and J-gene trimming.

This clone turned up a few times. Its matching antigen is unknown. V shed 2 bases, J shed 8 bases, and the junction held 7 bases outside the gene matches. Germline V lookup: CDR1 MNHNY, CDR2 SVGAGI (reference sequence). The CDR3 has 15 amino acids. Sequenced: PBMCs. This sequence joins TRBV6-6 and TRBJ1-2, with 11 bases identical to TRBD1. This sequence was found in a man aged 50-59 years in good health and CMV-seronegative. The CDR3 loop is CASSYIGQGAGGYTF. The CDR3 DNA follows: TGTGCCAGCAGTTACATAGGACAGGGGGCGGGAGGCTACACCTTC.